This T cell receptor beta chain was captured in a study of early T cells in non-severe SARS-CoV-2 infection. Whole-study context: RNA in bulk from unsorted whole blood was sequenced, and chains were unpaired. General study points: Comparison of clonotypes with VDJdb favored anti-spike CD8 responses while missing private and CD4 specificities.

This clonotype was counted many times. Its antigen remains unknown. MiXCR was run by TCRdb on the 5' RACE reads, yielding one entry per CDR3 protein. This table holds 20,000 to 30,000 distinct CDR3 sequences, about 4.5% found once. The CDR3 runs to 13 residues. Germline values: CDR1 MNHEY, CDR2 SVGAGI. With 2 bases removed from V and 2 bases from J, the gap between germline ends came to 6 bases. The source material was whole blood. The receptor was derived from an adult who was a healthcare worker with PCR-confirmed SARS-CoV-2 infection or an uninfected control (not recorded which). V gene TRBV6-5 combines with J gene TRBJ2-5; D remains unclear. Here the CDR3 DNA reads TGTGCCAGCAGTTACCGGCGGCAAGAGACCCAGTACTTC. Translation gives CASSYRRQETQYF.